This TCR beta chain was sequenced for a study of T cell responses to AZD1222 COVID-19 vaccine. Repertoires were generated with immunoSEQ multiplex PCR, while TCRdb's copy carries only in-frame clones and drops some. The profile shows 130,000 to 150,000 clones, 80% to 85% of them singletons. The CDR3 is 12 residues long. The V and J ends lost 2 bases and 8 bases respectively, with 7 bases between them. Germline assignment: CDR1 ENHRY and CDR2 SYGVKD. Study outcomes and limitations: Donors were chiefly white British, with a greater number of females, and clonal diversity was perhaps underestimated. Unmutated variant regions are reportedly targeted by nearly half of spike-specific TCRs.

A word on this clone: No antigen is known for it.

Material: peripheral blood, obtained on day 0 of MenACWY control vaccination. The chain employs TRBV10-3 and TRBJ1-5; no clear D gene. The clonotype originates from an adult in good health. CDR3 residues: CAISEGLEPQHF. CDR3 DNA: TGTGCCATCAGTGAGGGGCTAGAGCCCCAGCATTTT.